Included here is one T cell receptor beta chain sequence, with context. This clonotype was seen a handful of times. Its antigen is unknown. Base qualities are not at hand, and no much larger clone is one base apart. Ophthalmopathy patients had moderately to severely active disease, Clinical Activity Score of at least 3, NOSPECS grade of at least 4, and duration under 3 months. Exclusion was applied to patients with uncontrolled infections, other autoimmune diseases, pregnancy or lactation. Diagnoses were based on clinical symptoms, serum thyroxine and TRAb, thyroid ultrasound and orbital computed tomography. PBMCs were separated from 8 to 10 ml of fresh peripheral blood using Ficoll-Paque density gradient centrifugation. Total RNA was extracted using Trizol reagent, and RNA quality was assessed on an Agilent 2100 Bioanalyzer. The data were obtained in a study of T cells in Graves' hyperthyroidism and ophthalmopathy (dated 2019 in TCRdb). As for the study more broadly: Peripheral blood samples were taken at initial diagnosis, before any treatment was given. After blood sampling, hyperthyroidism patients were treated with methimazole at a starting dose of 30 mg daily, and ophthalmopathy patients were treated with high-dose intravenous methylprednisolone. The 95 to 100 discovery patients were divided at random into training and test sets in a 7:3 ratio. Prospective prediction of ophthalmopathy was tested in an independent validation cohort consisting of some 19 hyperthyroidism patients and around 16 patients who later progressed to ophthalmopathy. TCR Vbeta CDR3 sequencing of 135 peripheral blood samples (under 45 ophthalmopathy, 70 to 85 hyperthyroidism and around 17 progressor patients) is reported in the paper. TCR V-J signatures able to tell the groups apart were searched for in a discovery cohort of approximately 95 patients, of whom under 45 had Graves' ophthalmopathy and roughly 57 had stable Graves' hyperthyroidism. In addition, the study compared T-cell repertoires in thyroid tissue and in blood from roughly six Graves' hyperthyroidism patients.

What the study reported, not specific to this receptor: In validation, the model predicted progression to ophthalmopathy a median of about 5.9 months before onset, with about 70% sensitivity and roughly 79% specificity. In cross-validation, a model built on a 13 V-J signature told ophthalmopathy apart from stable hyperthyroidism with under 90% sensitivity and roughly 83% specificity, and in testing the same model reached 80%/75%. Sample size was not statistically predetermined, and investigators were not blinded to group allocation. Most expanded thyroid clonotypes (frequency above 0.001) were also detected in blood, suggesting blood repertoires may reflect thyroid immune responses.

V drops 8 bases and J drops 3 bases, leaving 8 bases in between. Including cysteine and phenylalanine, the CDR3 has 13 amino acids. Of the read, only the CDR3 DNA is kept; its 39 bases are in frame from base 1. The germline V gene supplies CDR1 SNHLY and CDR2 FYNNEI. The TCR beta CDR3 regions were amplified from RNA transcripts. For the first round of RT-PCR on the TCR CDR3, the HTBI primer set was used together with the Qiagen OneStep RT-PCR kit. Libraries were constructed in a second round of multiplex PCR, after which size selection and purification were carried out. Libraries were sequenced paired-end with 100 bp reads on an Illumina HiSeq2000. Processing in the source paper ran as follows. SOAPnuke was used to process the raw data, throwing out any read that contained adapters or uncalled bases, had a mean Phred below 15, or lacked an exact constant-primer or identifier match. High-quality paired reads were merged with COPE v1.2.5, and unique nucleotide sequences were defined as clonotypes. MiTCR v1.1 was used to align the clonotypes against IMGT TRBV, TRBD and TRBJ reference segments. The analysis was restricted to V-J combinations with a frequency above 0.0001, which together covered 99.2% of the repertoires. A TCS score was defined as the ratio between F50 (clonal expansion) and ExV (chaos), using BLOSUM62-based TCRdist between CDR3 peptides within each V-J. Welch's t-statistics and random forest reduced several hundred V-J features to 13, which were used in a naive Bayes classifier (R e1071). TCRdb reprocessed the public reads (quality trimming at Q25 with fastp, clone calling with MiXCR) and kept in-frame beta chains. CDR3 protein sequences are deduplicated, and each keeps its most common genes and DNA. TCRdb's processing, not the authors', yielded these V and J calls. This sample has about 250,000 distinct CDR3 sequences in its table, and more than 20% of those were observed once. Jointly, the top ten make up approximately 35% of the sample.

The receptor's source is a woman in her 40s with Graves' ophthalmopathy. Recombination linked TRBV2 to TRBJ1-6; a weak D assignment points to TRBD1 (5 bases agree). Sequences were obtained from blood. The CDR3: CASGQGYNSPLHF. The nucleotide sequence is TGTGCCAGCGGCCAGGGCTATAATTCACCCCTCCACTTT.